These 8 T cell receptor beta chains originate from one sample sequenced in a study of patients and donors after allogeneic stem cell transplantation. TCRdb independently ran MiXCR on the RT-PCR reads; one entry per CDR3 protein. The data contain over 200,000 distinct CDR3 sequences, around two fifths of them singletons. Sample: blood, either unsorted or a sorted T cell fraction (not recorded which). Receptors originate from a human donor who was either an allogeneic HSCT recipient or a stem cell or donor lymphocyte infusion donor (not recorded which). It is not recorded whose cells these are; they may come from a transplant donor.

The CDR3, as DNA: TGCGCCAGCAGCCAAGTTTGGCGGGTTAGTCACCGGGAGGCTGAAGCTTTCTTT. This sequence encodes CASSQVWRVSHREAEAFF. The V call is TRBV4-1, the J call TRBJ1-1; D is unclear. From germline, CDR1 is MGHRA and CDR2 YSYEKL. Between the trimmed V and J ends, which lost 1 base and 6 bases, there was a span of 24 bases. The CDR3 runs 18 residues.

This chain connects TRBV29-1 to TRBJ2-1; TRBD2 might be the D (7 bases). CDR3 length: 15 amino acids. Trimming removed 2 bases at V and 3 bases at J, with 14 bases between. The germline V gene has CDR1 SQVTM and CDR2 ANQGSEA. The CDR3 here is CSVERGGGRYNEQFF. CDR3 sequence (DNA): TGCAGCGTTGAAAGGGGCGGGGGCCGCTACAATGAGCAGTTCTTC.

A few counts support this clonotype. The chain has TRBV6-1 and TRBJ1-6, with D maybe TRBD1 (6 bases). The CDR3 sequence is 14 residues long. Between the trimmed V and J ends, which lost 9 bases and 8 bases, there was a span of 17 bases. Germline assignment: CDR1 MNHNS and CDR2 SASEGT. The CDR3 loop is CASQSGEGYSPLHF. CDR3 bases: TGTGCCAGTCAGTCAGGGGAGGGGTATTCACCCCTCCACTTT.

By its share, this clonotype is medium-sized. The chain joins TRBV7-9 to TRBJ1-2; D not certain. Trimming left V 2 bases short and J 7 bases short, with 14 bases between. CDR1 SEHNR and CDR2 FQNEAQ come from the germline V gene (reference sequence). The CDR3 totals 14 residues. CDR3: CASSLTGPTGGYTF. The DNA for the CDR3 is TGTGCCAGCAGCTTAACCGGACCGACGGGTGGCTACACCTTC.

The V and J genes are TRBV4-2 and TRBJ2-1; 12 bases agree with TRBD2. Germline CDR1 and CDR2: LGHNA and YNFKEQ. The CDR3 is made up of 19 amino acids. J was trimmed by 4 bases and V by 2 bases; bases with no gene match: 12. CDR3 in DNA: TGTGCCAGCAGCCAACCGACCAGACTAGCGGGAGAACCTTACAATGAGCAGTTCTTC. It yields the protein CASSQPTRLAGEPYNEQFF.

This clonotype was seen a few times. The rearrangement links TRBV20-1 to TRBJ1-6; maybe TRBD1 (6 bases). V lost 7 bases and J lost 1, with 14 bases in between. The CDR3 length is 15 residues. CDR1 is DFQATT, CDR2 SNEGSKA, per germline (reference sequence). In DNA, the CDR3 is TGCAGTGGCGTTACAGGGTTTTCCTATAATTCACCCCTCCACTTT. Its protein is CSGVTGFSYNSPLHF.

This clonotype was seen a handful of times. This chain joins TRBV2 and TRBJ1-1; D might be TRBD1 (5 bases). The CDR3 runs 17 residues. Germline CDR1 is SNHLY and CDR2 is FYNNEI. Trimming took 2 bases from V and 1 from J, leaving 17 bases between them. CDR3 sequence (DNA): TGTGCCAGCAGTGAAAAATCTTGGTGGGACCCGAACACTGAAGCTTTCTTT. Translating gives CASSEKSWWDPNTEAFF.

A few counts support this clonotype. This chain joins TRBV20-1 and TRBJ1-5; the match to TRBD1 covers 8 bases. Germline V gene lookup returns CDR1 DFQATT and CDR2 SNEGSKA (reference sequence). The CDR3 spans 14 residues. V lost 2 bases to trimming and J lost 4 bases; unmatched junction nucleotides: 4. In DNA form, the CDR3 reads TGCAGTGCTAGACAGGGGGCCTCGAATCAGCCCCAGCATTTT. Translated, it gives CSARQGASNQPQHF.